Below are 13 T cell receptor beta chains sequenced from a single sample in a study of human T cells and chemical hapten exposure. Time point here: patch test 2, 6 weeks after DPC sensitization. Treatment described: therapeutic diphenylcyclopropenone sensitization with weekly scalp DPC. TCRdb passed the RACE reads through MiXCR, listing each CDR3 protein once. The top ten clones hold 3% to 4% of a sample with around 99,000 distinct CDR3 sequences, roughly a tenth of them seen once. Sequencing was performed on whole blood, taken in connection with sensitization to the hapten diphenylcyclopropenone (DPC). The source of these receptors is a woman between 40 and 50 years old with alopecia areata. Some clones in this sample may be carry-over from other donors' samples.

In its sample, this clonotype was seen many times. This chain's CDR3 is CASSPKGQGTAKAFF. The CDR3 DNA follows: TGTGCCAGCTCACCAAAGGGACAGGGGACCGCGAAGGCTTTCTTT. The chain couples TRBV18 to TRBJ1-1; the match to TRBD1 covers 10 bases. Germline V CDR1 and CDR2: KGHSH, LQKENI. CDR3 length: 15 residues. The V and J ends lost 2 bases and 11 bases, in that order; junction bases with no gene match: 11. The whole variable domain, filled in from reference TRBV18 and TRBJ1-1, reads NAGVMQNPRHLVRRRGQEARLRCSPMKGHSHVYWYRQLPEEGLKFMVYLQKENIIDESGMPKERFSAEFPKEGPSILRIQQVVRGDSAAYFCASSPKGQGTAKAFFGQGTRLTVV.

This clonotype was seen many times. The V and J genes are TRBV4-2 and TRBJ2-5; 15 bases fit TRBD2. CDR1 and CDR2 (germline): LGHNA, YNFKEQ. V gave up 2 bases and J gave up 4 bases; unmatched junction bases: 8. The CDR3 covers 18 residues. The CDR3 DNA reads TGTGCCAGCAGCCAATCTGGACTAGCGGGGGGGGGTCGAGAGACCCAGTACTTC. This gives the protein CASSQSGLAGGGRETQYF.

This clonotype has more than one count but fewer than ten. J is TRBJ2-3 and V is TRBV5-1; D perhaps matches TRBD2 (5 bases). Germline loops: CDR1 SGHRS, CDR2 YFSETQ. Trimming shortened V by 0 bases and J by 6 bases, and 14 bases separated the two germline ends. The CDR3 has 15 residues. CDR3 loop: CASSLASSLWDTQYF. CDR3 sequence (DNA): TGCGCCAGCAGCTTGGCTAGCTCTCTTTGGGATACGCAGTATTTT.

V is TRBV7-9 and J is TRBJ2-7; 11 positions match TRBD1. Germline V lookup: CDR1 SEHNR, CDR2 FQNEAQ (reference sequence). CDR3 length: 14 amino acids. The junction had 5 bases not matched to a gene; V was cut back by 5 bases and J by 5 bases. The CDR3 sequence is CASSRGQGVHEQYF. The CDR3 DNA sequence: TGTGCCAGCAGCCGGGGACAGGGGGTTCACGAGCAGTACTTC.

This clonotype was picked up many times. The chain couples TRBV7-2 to TRBJ2-2; 7 nucleotides align to TRBD2. V gave up 1 base and J gave up 8 bases; unmatched junction bases: 7. The CDR3 contains 15 residues. Germline lookup yields CDR1 SGHTA and CDR2 FQGNSA. The CDR3 protein is CASSLGGLVFGELFF. CDR3 bases: TGTGCCAGCAGCTTAGGCGGACTAGTCTTTGGGGAGCTGTTTTTT.

This clonotype was seen at least ten times. V and J are TRBV7-2 and TRBJ2-7; 9 bases are shared with TRBD2. Germline trimming cut 1 base from V and 4 bases from J; bases unmatched to any gene: 2. The germline V gene has CDR1 SGHTA and CDR2 FQGNSA. The CDR3 sequence is 14 residues long. The CDR3 reads CASSLEGLAYEQYF. CDR3 DNA sequence: TGTGCCAGCAGCTTAGAAGGACTAGCGTACGAGCAGTACTTC. Drawing the rest from reference TRBV7-2 and TRBJ2-7, the complete variable domain is GAGVSQSPSNKVTEKGKDVELRCDPISGHTALYWYRQSLGQGLEFLIYFQGNSAPDKSGLPSDRFSAERTGGSVSTLTIQRTQQEDSAVYLCASSLEGLAYEQYFGPGTRLTVT.

This clonotype was counted many times. The chain combines TRBV10-3 with TRBJ2-1; 12 nucleotides match TRBD2. The trim removed 5 bases at V and 5 bases at J, leaving 7 bases unmatched. Germline CDR1 reads ENHRY; CDR2 reads SYGVKD. The CDR3 sequence is 16 residues long. The CDR3 is CAISPLTSGGNNEQFF. The CDR3 nucleotides read TGTGCCATCAGTCCCTTGACTAGCGGGGGCAACAATGAGCAGTTCTTC.

The chain recombines TRBV7-8 with TRBJ1-6; 10 nucleotides match TRBD1. V lost 6 bases to trimming and J lost 7 bases; unmatched junction nucleotides: 3. The CDR3 contains 14 residues. Germline V gene lookup returns CDR1 SGHVS and CDR2 FQNEAQ. The DNA of the CDR3 is TGTGCCAGCAGTAGGGACAGGGGAAATTCACCCCTCCACTTT. Translating it yields CASSRDRGNSPLHF.

The V call is TRBV18, the J call TRBJ2-1, with 8 bases that match TRBD2. Per germline, CDR1 KGHSH and CDR2 LQKENI. Unmatched junction bases numbered 12, after V lost 8 bases and J lost 9 bases. The CDR3 has 14 residues. CDR3 sequence reads: CASTTGLASGEQFF. DNA for the CDR3: TGTGCCAGCACAACCGGACTAGCCTCGGGTGAGCAGTTCTTC. Full variable domain (rest looked up from reference TRBV18 and TRBJ2-1): NAGVMQNPRHLVRRRGQEARLRCSPMKGHSHVYWYRQLPEEGLKFMVYLQKENIIDESGMPKERFSAEFPKEGPSILRIQQVVRGDSAAYFCASTTGLASGEQFFGPGTRLTVL.

The chain links TRBV10-2 to TRBJ2-7; a weak D match, TRBD2 (5 bases). Trimming stripped 6 bases from V and 2 bases from J, with 14 bases between. The CDR3 extends over 14 amino acids. Germline CDR1 reads WSHSY; CDR2 reads SAAADI. The CDR3 sequence: CASRPDYPPYEQYF. CDR3 in DNA: TGCGCCAGCAGGCCCGACTACCCCCCCTACGAGCAGTACTTC.

This clonotype was recorded many times. The chain is built from TRBV3-1 and TRBJ2-1, with D unclear. Germline V lookup: CDR1 LGHDT, CDR2 YNNKEL (reference sequence). CDR3 length: 19 amino acids. The ends were cut back, 0 bases at V and 0 bases at J, with 18 bases in the middle. CDR3 amino acids: CASSQDSPLLRTSYNEQFF. CDR3 nucleotide sequence: TGTGCCAGCAGCCAAGATTCCCCCTTACTCAGAACCTCCTACAATGAGCAGTTCTTC.

This clonotype has a count of ten or more. The chain carries TRBV7-9 and TRBJ2-2; D is unresolved. Germline V gene sequence: CDR1 SEHNR, CDR2 FQNEAQ (reference sequence). The CDR3 is made up of 12 amino acids. V lost 1 base to trimming and J lost 6 bases, with 3 bases between them. The CDR3 region has the DNA TGTGCCAGCAGCTTAGTCTCCGGGGAGCTGTTTTTT. This encodes CASSLVSGELFF.

This clonotype was observed a few times. CDR3 DNA: TGCGCCAGCAGTCATTCAGGGCCCGAGCAGTACTTC. Translation gives CASSHSGPEQYF. The J gene is TRBJ2-7, the V gene TRBV23-1, with D possibly TRBD1 on 5 matching bases. TRBV23-1 is marked as an open reading frame, function uncertain. The length of the CDR3 is 12 residues. V was pared by 3 bases and J by 6 bases, with 9 bases between.